This T cell receptor (beta chain) was identified in a study of blood T cell repertoires in COVID-19. Study-wide background: Acute and convalescent COVID-19 specimens originated in the United States, Italy and Spain.

This table comes from immunoSEQ multiplex PCR, and its TCRdb copy is limited to in-frame clones, with some not included. The sample lists some 390,000 clones; approximately 90% were seen once. This CDR3 is 14 amino acids long. Per the germline V gene, CDR1 is SGHDT and CDR2 is YYEEEE. Trimming took 1 base from V and 4 from J, leaving 9 bases between them. This sequence was found in a woman aged 40 to 50 with COVID-19, enrolled during active disease. The rearrangement uses TRBV5-6 and TRBJ1-3; D gene uncertain. The sequenced sample was peripheral blood. The CDR3 reads CASSLIGSGNTIYF. Here the CDR3 DNA reads TGTGCCAGCAGCTTGATCGGGTCCGGAAACACCATATATTTT.